This section outlines one TCR beta chain sequence together with its context. TCRdb ran MiXCR on the 5' RACE reads and lists one entry per CDR3 protein. The table lists 410,000 or so distinct CDR3 sequences, less than 25% of them singletons. This specimen comes from a study of T-cell memory formation after mild COVID-19. Per the germline V gene, CDR1 is SGHRS and CDR2 is YFSETQ. The CDR3 sequence is 15 residues long. The V gene end was trimmed by 4 bases and the J gene end by 7 bases; junction bases not matched to a gene: 8. The chain employs TRBV5-1 and TRBJ1-5, with 10 bases identical to TRBD1. The specimen was PBMCs or a T cell subset sorted from them (not recorded which). The receptor comes from an adult woman who had mild COVID-19 (a few samples of this study predate the infection). Cell type and time point are not known. The CDR3: CASSEGQGRTQPQHF. As DNA, the CDR3 is TGCGCCAGCAGCGAGGGACAGGGGAGGACGCAGCCCCAGCATTTT. The full variable domain, rest sourced from reference TRBV5-1 and TRBJ1-5, is KAGVTQTPRYLIKTRGQQVTLSCSPISGHRSVSWYQQTPGQGLQFLFEYFSETQRNKGNFPGRFSGRQFSNSRSEMNVSTLELGDSALYLCASSEGQGRTQPQHFGDGTRLSIL.